These 13 T cell receptor beta chains were all obtained from the same sample, sequenced in a study of blood T cell repertoires in COVID-19 (dated by TCRdb to 2019 to 2021). The library relied on the immunoSEQ multiplex PCR assay. TCRdb took over this immuneACCESS table, retaining in-frame rearrangements with V and J assigned. Such tables are incomplete; in checked studies, under half of the missing clones stem from an unresolved V gene, and the remainder is unexplained. The sample data list more than 200,000 clones, and about nine tenths of these were observed just once. Of the sample, roughly 6% falls within the top ten clones. Specimen: peripheral blood. These receptors originate from a woman in her 30s with COVID-19, enrolled during active disease.

V is TRBV13 and J is TRBJ2-7; 8 bases are shared with TRBD2. With 2 bases clipped from V and 2 bases from J, the junction kept 14 bases outside the gene matches. The CDR3 is 18 residues long. Germline-derived CDR1 and CDR2 are PRHDT and FYEKMQ (reference sequence). The CDR3 loop reads CASSLRPQLADLPYEQYF. DNA of the CDR3: TGTGCCAGCAGCTTAAGACCCCAACTAGCGGACTTGCCCTACGAGCAGTACTTC.

The chain carries TRBV10-3 and TRBJ1-1; 8 bases align to TRBD1. V was clipped by 6 bases and J by 4 bases; unmatched bases: 10. The CDR3 is 15 amino acids. Germline-derived CDR1 and CDR2 are ENHRY and SYGVKD. The CDR3: CAIRKDRAEGTEAFF. The CDR3 DNA reads TGTGCCATCAGAAAGGACAGGGCAGAAGGCACTGAAGCTTTCTTT.

The rearrangement links TRBV10-3 to TRBJ1-1; 9 nucleotides line up with TRBD1. V gave up 11 bases and J gave up 6 bases; unmatched junction bases: 7. The length of the CDR3 is 12 residues. Germline assignment: CDR1 ENHRY and CDR2 SYGVKD. The CDR3 DNA is TGTGCCTCGGGACAGGGAGAGGCTGAAGCTTTCTTT. Translating it yields CASGQGEAEAFF.

V gene TRBV24-1 combines with J gene TRBJ2-1, with 14 bases that match TRBD2. The V gene end was trimmed by 4 bases and the J gene end by 0 bases; junction bases not matched to a gene: 4. The CDR3 has 18 residues. Germline CDR1 and CDR2: KGHDR and SFDVKD. CDR3 region: CATSDTGLAGVSYNEQFF. The CDR3 DNA is TGTGCCACCAGTGACACGGGACTAGCGGGAGTCTCCTACAATGAGCAGTTCTTC.

J is TRBJ2-7 and V is TRBV4-1, with D unclear. The CDR3 totals 14 residues. The germline CDR1 and CDR2 sequences are MGHRA and YSYEKL. Trimming removed 4 bases at V and 2 bases at J, with 12 bases between. This CDR3 is CASSRFESPYEQYF. The CDR3 bases are TGCGCCAGCAGCCGCTTCGAGAGTCCCTACGAGCAGTACTTC.

This clone came up once. The chain couples TRBV7-9 to TRBJ2-7; 8 positions agree with TRBD2. CDR1 and CDR2 from the germline V gene are SEHNR and FQNEAQ (reference sequence). V dropped 11 bases and J dropped 2; count of bases not matched to a gene: 17. This CDR3 has 16 amino acids. The CDR3 reads CAPDSRISGAPYEQYV. In nucleotides, the CDR3 is TGTGCCCCTGACAGTAGGATTAGCGGGGCACCCTACGAGCAGTACGTC.

V gene TRBV7-9 combines with J gene TRBJ2-5; a possible D gene is TRBD1 (5 bases). The ends were cut back, 3 bases at V and 5 bases at J, with 10 bases in the middle. CDR3 length: 13 amino acids. Germline V gives CDR1 SEHNR, CDR2 FQNEAQ (reference sequence). CDR3 nucleotide sequence: TGTGCCAGCAGCTTCAGGGCGGAGGAGACCCAGTACTTC. Its protein product is CASSFRAEETQYF.

The V gene is TRBV11-2, the J gene TRBJ2-7; 7 bases line up with TRBD1. V shed 0 bases and J 0 bases; nucleotides not matched to a gene: 2. The CDR3 runs 15 residues. Germline-derived CDR1 and CDR2 are SGHAT and FQNNGV. The CDR3 sequence: CASSLEWDSSYEQYV. CDR3 bases: TGTGCCAGCAGCTTAGAGTGGGACAGCTCCTACGAGCAGTACGTC.

The sample holds one count of this clone. The chain employs TRBV12-3 or TRBV12-4 and TRBJ1-5, with 8 bases identical to TRBD1. This CDR3 has 13 amino acids. The junction had 1 base not matched to a gene; V was cut back by 5 bases and J by 4 bases. The CDR3 nucleotides are TGTGCCAGCAGTCGACAGGGGAATCAGCCCCAGCATTTT. It translates to CASSRQGNQPQHF.

The chain joins TRBV30 to TRBJ1-6; D call uncertain. V lost 0 bases to trimming and J lost 5 bases, with 5 bases between them. Germline V gene data show CDR1 as GTSNPN and CDR2 as SVGIG (reference sequence). CDR3 length equals 13 residues. CDR3 sequence: CAWSVRDNSPLHF. In nucleotides, the CDR3 is TGTGCCTGGAGTGTCCGGGATAATTCACCCCTCCACTTT.

The V call is TRBV4-3, the J call TRBJ1-1, with 10 bases that match TRBD1. The CDR3 spans 15 residues. Per the germline V gene, CDR1 is LGHNA and CDR2 is YSLEER. The ends lost 4 bases at V and 2 bases at J; junction bases unmatched: 4. The CDR3 is CASSPDRGQNTEAFF. The DNA of the CDR3 is TGCGCCAGCAGCCCAGACAGGGGGCAAAACACTGAAGCTTTCTTT.

The gene calls are TRBV18 and TRBJ2-1; 11 bases are shared with TRBD2. V was pared by 2 bases and J by 9 bases, with 9 bases of the junction left unmatched. Germline V lookup: CDR1 KGHSH, CDR2 LQKENI. The CDR3 spans 16 residues. CDR3 loop: CASSPRLAGGIAEQFF. CDR3 DNA: TGTGCCAGCTCACCAAGGCTAGCGGGGGGCATCGCTGAGCAGTTCTTC. Full variable domain (remainder filled in from reference TRBV18 and TRBJ2-1): NAGVMQNPRHLVRRRGQEARLRCSPMKGHSHVYWYRQLPEEGLKFMVYLQKENIIDESGMPKERFSAEFPKEGPSILRIQQVVRGDSAAYFCASSPRLAGGIAEQFFGPGTRLTVL.

The chain's CDR3 is CASSRDGAGSNEKLFF. In DNA form, the CDR3 reads TGTGCCAGCAGCCGTGACGGGGCGGGGAGCAATGAAAAACTGTTTTTT. The rearrangement uses TRBV3-1 (or the pseudogene TRBV3-2) and TRBJ1-4, with a tentative D call TRBD1 (5 bases). The CDR3 is 16 amino acids. Germline V gene lookup returns CDR1 LGHDT and CDR2 YNNKEL (reference sequence). The ends were cut back, 4 bases at V and 5 bases at J, with 17 bases in the middle.